This T cell receptor beta chain was identified during a study of T cells in Graves' hyperthyroidism and ophthalmopathy (dated by TCRdb to 2018 to 2020). At the level of the whole study: Peripheral blood was sampled at the time of initial diagnosis, prior to any treatment. To identify distinguishing TCR V-J signatures, a discovery cohort of some 100 patients was used, comprising some 43 with Graves' ophthalmopathy and approximately 58 with stable Graves' hyperthyroidism. Whether ophthalmopathy could be predicted prospectively was tested in an independent validation cohort made up of some 20 hyperthyroidism patients plus 17 patients who later progressed to ophthalmopathy. For training and testing, the roughly 93 patients in the discovery cohort were randomly divided in a 7:3 ratio. Thyroid tissue and blood T-cell repertoires from several Graves' hyperthyroidism patients were also compared in the study. Once sampling was done, hyperthyroidism patients were given methimazole at a starting dose of 30 mg daily, whereas ophthalmopathy patients were given high-dose intravenous methylprednisolone. The paper describes TCR Vbeta CDR3 sequencing of 135 peripheral blood samples, made up of approximately 40 ophthalmopathy patients, roughly 80 hyperthyroidism patients and some 17 progressor patients.

What the study reported, not specific to this receptor: During validation, the model predicted progression to ophthalmopathy a median of roughly 7.1 months ahead of onset, with around 65% sensitivity and almost 75% specificity. Sample size was not statistically predetermined, and investigators were not blinded to group allocation. A model built on a 13 V-J signature distinguished ophthalmopathy from stable hyperthyroidism, reaching around 90% sensitivity and around 81% specificity in cross-validation and 80%/75% in testing. Most expanded thyroid clonotypes (frequency above 0.001) were also found in blood, which suggests that blood repertoires may mirror thyroid immune responses.

At the junction V is shortened by 2 bases and J by 6 bases; bases outside the gene matches: 4. CDR1 and CDR2, per the germline V gene (reference sequence), are SEHNR and FQNEAQ. The CDR3 runs 14 residues from the cysteine to the phenylalanine. Only the CDR3 region is kept as DNA, spanning 42 bases read in frame from base 1. The TCR beta CDR3 regions were amplified from RNA transcripts. A first-round RT-PCR of the TCR CDR3 used the HTBI primer set with the Qiagen OneStep RT-PCR kit. Libraries were constructed in a second round of multiplex PCR, after which size selection and purification were carried out. The libraries were sequenced on an Illumina HiSeq2000 using paired-end 100 bp reads. In the original analysis: Raw data were processed with SOAPnuke, discarding reads with adapters, uncalled bases, mean Phred below 15, or no exact constant-primer or identifier match. COPE v1.2.5 was used to merge high-quality paired reads, and clonotypes were defined as unique nucleotide sequences. MiTCR v1.1 was used to align the clonotypes against IMGT TRBV, TRBD and TRBJ reference segments. Analysis was restricted to V-J combinations with a frequency above 0.0001, which covered about 99% of repertoires. A TCS score was defined as the ratio between F50 (clonal expansion) and ExV (chaos), using BLOSUM62-based TCRdist between CDR3 peptides within each V-J. Welch's t-statistics and random forest reduced 500 to 550 V-J features to some 14, which were used in a naive Bayes classifier (R e1071). TCRdb reanalyzed the raw reads on its own, using fastp at Q25 for trimming and MiXCR for clone calling, and kept in-frame beta chains. Rows with one shared CDR3 protein collapse into an entry with the most common genes and DNA. In this record, the V and J calls reflect TCRdb's handling and not the investigators' own analysis. The sample data list roughly 180,000 distinct CDR3 sequences, and approximately 15% of these were observed just once. The top ten clones comprise around 29% of the sample.

This clonotype appeared many times. No antigen is known for it. Base qualities are not recorded, but no much larger clone differs from it by a single base. Stable Graves' hyperthyroidism was defined as no progression to ophthalmopathy during 18 months of follow-up. Hyperthyroidism patients were newly diagnosed, with disease duration under 2 months, and aged 18 to 65 years. Any patient with an uncontrolled infection, another autoimmune disease, pregnancy or lactation was excluded. Clinical symptoms, serum thyroxine and TRAb, thyroid ultrasound, and orbital computed tomography formed the basis for the diagnoses. PBMCs were isolated from about 9.2 ml of fresh peripheral blood by Ficoll-Paque density gradient centrifugation. Total RNA was extracted using Trizol reagent, and RNA quality was assessed on an Agilent 2100 Bioanalyzer.

This receptor was taken from a woman in her fifties or sixties with Graves' hyperthyroidism. The sequenced material came from blood. The chain is made from TRBV7-9 and TRBJ2-7, and TRBD1 aligns with 10 junction nucleotides. This receptor carries the CDR3 CASSLWTGGGEQYF. At the DNA level, the sequence is TGTGCCAGCAGCTTATGGACAGGGGGTGGCGAGCAGTACTTC.